One and the same sample provided the 13 T cell receptor beta chains below, sequenced in a study of identical twins. Each CDR3 protein gets one entry after TCRdb re-called the 5' RACE reads with MiXCR. Of under 1 million distinct CDR3 sequences in the sample, roughly 12% were seen once. This sample also appeared in a second study, on yellow fever vaccine responses in identical twins.

Sequenced input: PBMCs. The receptors stem from a woman aged 18-29 years in good health.

This clonotype showed up just a few times. The chain joins TRBV2 to TRBJ2-1, with D possibly being TRBD1 (6 bases). Germline V gene sequence: CDR1 SNHLY, CDR2 FYNNEI. The CDR3 is 15 amino acids. V was pared by 5 bases and J by 4 bases, with 15 bases between. CDR3 amino acids: CASSQDRFGYNEQFF. CDR3 coding DNA: TGTGCCAGCAGTCAAGACAGGTTTGGGTACAATGAGCAGTTCTTC.

This clonotype appeared a few times. This rearrangement joins TRBV7-2 to TRBJ2-6, with a tentative D call TRBD2 (6 bases). CDR1 and CDR2 (germline): SGHTA, FQGNSA. V lost 5 bases and J 0 bases, leaving 11 bases between the germline ends. The length of the CDR3 is 16 residues. In nucleotides, the CDR3 is TGTGCCAGCAGCCTCGTGGGGGGCTCTGGGGCCAACGTCCTGACTTTC. Translated, it gives CASSLVGGSGANVLTF. Variable domain in full (rest from reference TRBV7-2 and TRBJ2-6): GAGVSQSPSNKVTEKGKDVELRCDPISGHTALYWYRQSLGQGLEFLIYFQGNSAPDKSGLPSDRFSAERTGGSVSTLTIQRTQQEDSAVYLCASSLVGGSGANVLTFGAGSRLTVL.

The CDR3 DNA reads TGTGCCAGCAGTTTCGTGACAGGGGGCCGGGAGACCCAGTACTTC. This sequence encodes CASSFVTGGRETQYF. This chain connects TRBV12-3 or TRBV12-4 to TRBJ2-5, with 10 bases that match TRBD1. With V trimmed by 3 bases and J by 5 bases, 6 bases remained unmatched. The CDR3 totals 15 residues.

In this sample, this clonotype turned up a few times. The chain uses TRBV5-1 and TRBJ2-3; 8 bases align to TRBD2. V dropped 0 bases and J dropped 2; count of bases not matched to a gene: 2. Germline V gene lookup returns CDR1 SGHRS and CDR2 YFSETQ. CDR3 length: 15 residues. CDR3 sequence reads: CASSLGTSITDTQYF. CDR3 sequence (DNA): TGCGCCAGCAGCTTGGGGACTAGCATCACAGATACGCAGTATTTT.

The gene calls are TRBV7-9 and TRBJ1-1; D gene ambiguous. Germline-derived CDR1 and CDR2 are SEHNR and FQNEAQ (reference sequence). V gave up 7 bases and J gave up 2 bases, with 5 bases separating them. The CDR3 loop spans 11 amino acids. The CDR3 DNA is TGTGCCAGCAACTCCAACACTGAAGCTTTCTTT. Encoded protein: CASNSNTEAFF.

V and J are TRBV12-3 or TRBV12-4 and TRBJ1-6; 11 bases are a match to TRBD1. CDR3 size: 14 residues. The J segment lost 11 bases and the V segment lost 2 bases, leaving 2 bases of the junction unmatched. The CDR3 DNA follows: TGTGCCAGCAGTTTATGGGACAGGGGGACACCCCTCCACTTT. Translating gives CASSLWDRGTPLHF.

This clonotype has more than one count but fewer than ten. The CDR3 nucleotides are TGCAGTGCTAGGGGGGGTAGAGATGGAAGCTCCTACAATGAGCAGTTCTTC. As protein: CSARGGRDGSSYNEQFF. V usage is TRBV20-1 and J usage is TRBJ2-1; possible D gene TRBD2, 6 bases. The CDR3 is 17 residues long. V was pared by 3 bases and J by 0 bases, with 18 bases between. Germline V gene data show CDR1 as DFQATT and CDR2 as SNEGSKA (reference sequence).

This chain connects TRBV7-9 to TRBJ2-3, with 7 bases matching TRBD1. The V gene's germline CDR1 is SEHNR and CDR2 FQNEAQ (reference sequence). The CDR3 length is 15 residues. V lost 5 bases and J lost 0; bases outside the gene matches: 5. CDR3 in DNA: TGTGCCAGCAGCGTACAGGGGTTCAGCACAGATACGCAGTATTTT. Translating it yields CASSVQGFSTDTQYF.

This clonotype has only a few counts. V gene TRBV10-3 combines with J gene TRBJ2-2; 7 positions match TRBD2. Per germline, CDR1 ENHRY and CDR2 SYGVKD. This CDR3 contains 18 residues. Trimming cost V 2 bases and J 2 bases; bases outside gene matches: 11. Written as DNA, the CDR3 is TGTGCCATCAGTGAGAAAACCCGGGACTATATTAACACCGGGGAGCTGTTTTTT. This codes for CAISEKTRDYINTGELFF.

The genes are TRBV27 and TRBJ2-1; 10 nucleotides line up with TRBD2. V trimming: 2 bases; J trimming: 8 bases; junction bases outside the gene matches: 6. The germline gives CDR1 MNHEY, CDR2 SMNVEV (reference sequence). This CDR3 is 15 amino acids long. Written as DNA, the CDR3 is TGTGCCAGCAGTTTAAGCGGGGGGGCTCCACATGAGCAGTTCTTC. Translation: CASSLSGGAPHEQFF.

The genes are TRBV28 and TRBJ2-3, with D tentatively TRBD2 (5 bases). CDR3 length: 14 amino acids. The germline V gene has CDR1 MDHEN and CDR2 SYDVKM. V lost 10 bases and J 7 bases, leaving 21 bases between the germline ends. The CDR3 sequence: CATRRERGPHTQYF. CDR3 coding DNA: TGTGCCACCCGAAGGGAGCGAGGGCCACATACGCAGTATTTT.

The chain employs TRBV7-8 and TRBJ2-1; TRBD1 aligns across 11 bases. Germline V gene data show CDR1 as SGHVS and CDR2 as FQNEAQ. This CDR3 is built from 15 residues. Germline trimming cut 6 bases from V and 4 bases from J; bases unmatched to any gene: 5. The CDR3 nucleotides read TGTGCCAGCAGTCATGGACAGGGGGCATACAATGAGCAGTTCTTC. Its translation is CASSHGQGAYNEQFF. The full variable domain, its missing parts supplied by reference TRBV7-8 and TRBJ2-1, is GAGVSQSPRYKVAKRGQDVALRCDPISGHVSLFWYQQALGQGPEFLTYFQNEAQLDKSGLPSDRFFAERPEGSVSTLKIQRTQQEDSAVYLCASSHGQGAYNEQFFGPGTRLTVL.

The V gene is TRBV6-5, the J gene TRBJ2-3; 16 bases map to TRBD2. J lost 8 bases, V lost 2 bases, and 4 bases had no gene match. The CDR3 extends over 16 amino acids. Germline V gives CDR1 MNHEY, CDR2 SVGAGI. The CDR3 nucleotides read TGTGCCAGCAGTTACGGGACTAGCGGGAGGGCGCGTACGCAGTATTTT. Translating gives CASSYGTSGRARTQYF.